The rows below give T cell receptor beta chains drawn from one sample of a study of cytomegalovirus exposure and HLA in healthy donors. Sequencing was performed with immunoSEQ multiplex PCR; in TCRdb, only in-frame clones are kept and a portion is missing. Of 110,000 or so clones listed, more than 70% are singletons. Sequencing was performed on PBMCs. The receptors stem from a young woman in good health and CMV-seronegative. Both conserved end residues are part of each CDR3. Fields, in order: J gene, clone size, V gene, D gene, CDR3 protein, CDR3 DNA. A D gene is named only where the DNA matches it firmly. Only some rows state a clone size, as once, few, many or a class for expanded clones.

j_gene: TRBJ2-2; abundance: -; v_gene: TRBV7-9; d_gene: TRBD1; CDR3aa: CASSPPMGQGMHGELFF; CDR3nt: TGTGCCAGCAGCCCCCCTATGGGACAGGGAATGCACGGGGAGCTGTTTTTT
j_gene: TRBJ2-4; abundance: few; v_gene: TRBV2; d_gene: -; CDR3aa: CASSEGVAPNIQYF; CDR3nt: TGTGCCAGCAGTGAAGGGGTAGCCCCAAACATTCAGTACTTC
j_gene: TRBJ2-3; abundance: -; v_gene: TRBV27; d_gene: -; CDR3aa: CASSLEGSTDTQYF; CDR3nt: TGTGCCAGCAGTTTGGAGGGGAGCACAGATACGCAGTATTTT
j_gene: TRBJ2-7; abundance: -; v_gene: TRBV6-6; d_gene: TRBD1; CDR3aa: CATLSGTDYEQYF; CDR3nt: TGTGCCACACTATCCGGGACAGACTACGAGCAGTACTTC
j_gene: TRBJ1-2; abundance: -; v_gene: TRBV19; d_gene: TRBD1; CDR3aa: CATPGQGLDGYTF; CDR3nt: TGTGCCACTCCGGGACAGGGACTGGATGGCTACACCTTC
j_gene: TRBJ1-4; abundance: once; v_gene: TRBV7-9; d_gene: -; CDR3aa: CASSLAGGDEKLFF; CDR3nt: TGTGCCAGCAGCTTAGCGGGCGGGGATGAAAAACTGTTTTTT
j_gene: TRBJ1-4; abundance: -; v_gene: TRBV5-4; d_gene: TRBD1; CDR3aa: CASSRGQGPEKLFF; CDR3nt: TGTGCCAGCAGCCGGGGACAGGGGCCTGAAAAACTGTTTTTT
j_gene: TRBJ2-3; abundance: -; v_gene: TRBV4-1; d_gene: TRBD2; CDR3aa: CASSVRAGGGTDTQYF; CDR3nt: TGCGCCAGCAGCGTCCGAGCGGGCGGGGGGACAGATACGCAGTATTTT
j_gene: TRBJ1-3; abundance: -; v_gene: TRBV19; d_gene: -; CDR3aa: CASRTMGTGNTIYF; CDR3nt: TGTGCCAGTCGCACAATGGGCACTGGAAACACCATATATTTT
j_gene: TRBJ1-1; abundance: -; v_gene: TRBV5-5; d_gene: -; CDR3aa: CASSLQPWETEAFF; CDR3nt: TGTGCCAGCAGCTTACAGCCCTGGGAGACTGAAGCTTTCTTT
j_gene: TRBJ1-1; abundance: -; v_gene: TRBV27; d_gene: -; CDR3aa: CASSLQGMNTEAFF; CDR3nt: TGTGCCAGCAGTTTACAGGGGATGAACACTGAAGCTTTCTTT
j_gene: TRBJ2-7; abundance: -; v_gene: TRBV7-2; d_gene: -; CDR3aa: CASSLRSGVQYF; CDR3nt: TGTGCCAGCAGCTTGCGCTCGGGGGTGCAGTACTTC
j_gene: TRBJ2-7; abundance: -; v_gene: TRBV7-2; d_gene: -; CDR3aa: CASSLSVSSYEQYF; CDR3nt: TGTGCCAGCAGCTTAAGCGTCAGCTCCTACGAGCAGTACTTC
j_gene: TRBJ2-2; abundance: -; v_gene: TRBV4-2; d_gene: TRBD1; CDR3aa: CASSPIGTGSVPGTGELFF; CDR3nt: TGTGCCAGCAGCCCAATAGGGACAGGGTCAGTTCCCGGCACCGGGGAGCTGTTTTTT
j_gene: TRBJ2-5; abundance: once; v_gene: TRBV6-5; d_gene: -; CDR3aa: CASKELETQYF; CDR3nt: TGTGCCAGCAAAGAACTAGAGACCCAGTACTTC
j_gene: TRBJ2-6; abundance: -; v_gene: TRBV27; d_gene: TRBD2; CDR3aa: CASSLQGGTGANVLTF; CDR3nt: TGTGCCAGCAGTCTCCAGGGAGGGACCGGGGCCAACGTCCTGACTTTC
j_gene: TRBJ1-1; abundance: -; v_gene: TRBV7-3; d_gene: TRBD1; CDR3aa: CASSSLTGGKGTEAFF; CDR3nt: TGTGCCAGCAGCTCGTTGACAGGGGGAAAGGGAACTGAAGCTTTCTTT
j_gene: TRBJ2-6; abundance: -; v_gene: TRBV6-4; d_gene: -; CDR3aa: CASSEGSGGSGANVLTF; CDR3nt: TGTGCCAGCAGTGAAGGTAGCGGAGGTTCAGGGGCCAACGTCCTGACTTTC
j_gene: TRBJ1-3; abundance: few; v_gene: TRBV6-5; d_gene: TRBD1; CDR3aa: CASSYGRGQGYTIYF; CDR3nt: TGTGCCAGCAGTTACGGTCGTGGACAGGGCTACACCATATATTTT
j_gene: TRBJ2-1; abundance: once; v_gene: TRBV6-1; d_gene: TRBD2; CDR3aa: CASRPSGGWEQFF; CDR3nt: TGTGCCAGCAGACCTAGCGGGGGCTGGGAGCAGTTCTTC
j_gene: TRBJ2-5; abundance: -; v_gene: TRBV7-7; d_gene: -; CDR3aa: CASSLDEGGQETQYF; CDR3nt: TGTGCTAGCAGCTTAGATGAAGGGGGCCAAGAGACCCAGTACTTC
j_gene: TRBJ1-4; abundance: -; v_gene: TRBV19; d_gene: -; CDR3aa: CASSWDFEKLFF; CDR3nt: TGTGCCAGTAGTTGGGACTTTGAAAAACTGTTTTTT
j_gene: TRBJ2-2; abundance: once; v_gene: TRBV5-1; d_gene: -; CDR3aa: CASRRDNTGELFF; CDR3nt: TGCGCCAGCCGGAGGGACAACACCGGGGAGCTGTTTTTT
j_gene: TRBJ2-3; abundance: -; v_gene: TRBV5-1; d_gene: -; CDR3aa: CASSLDSYTDTQYF; CDR3nt: TGCGCCAGCAGCTTGGACAGCTACACAGATACGCAGTATTTT